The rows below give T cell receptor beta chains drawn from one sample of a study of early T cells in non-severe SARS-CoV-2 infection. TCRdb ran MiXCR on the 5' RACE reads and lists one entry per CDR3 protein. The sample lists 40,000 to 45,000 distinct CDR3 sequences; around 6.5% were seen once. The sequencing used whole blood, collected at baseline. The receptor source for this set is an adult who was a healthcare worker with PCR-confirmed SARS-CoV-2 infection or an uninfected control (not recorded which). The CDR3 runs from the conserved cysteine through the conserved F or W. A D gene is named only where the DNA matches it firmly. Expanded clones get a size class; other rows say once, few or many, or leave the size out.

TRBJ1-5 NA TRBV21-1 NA TGTGCCAGCAGCATCCGGCGCGACAGGGGGCGAAAGAGAATCAAGCCCCAGCATTTT CASSIRRDRGRKRIKPQHF
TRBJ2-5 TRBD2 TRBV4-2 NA TGTGCCAGCAGCCATGGAGCGGGGGGCGGTGAGACCCAGTACTTC CASSHGAGGGETQYF
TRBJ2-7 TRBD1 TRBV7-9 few TGTGCCAGCAGCTTAGCCGGGGACAGGGGCTACGAGCAGTACTTC CASSLAGDRGYEQYF
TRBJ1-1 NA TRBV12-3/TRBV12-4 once TGTGCCAGCAGTTACGGACCCAGCGGGACTGAAGCTTTCTTT CASSYGPSGTEAFF
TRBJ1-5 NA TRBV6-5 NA TGTGCCACCGCACGGAAGGGAGGTGGGAATCAGCCCCAGCATTTT CATARKGGGNQPQHF
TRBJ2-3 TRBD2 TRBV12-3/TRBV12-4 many TGTGCCAGCAGGGAAAGTAGCGGGTCTACGCAGTATTTT CASRESSGSTQYF
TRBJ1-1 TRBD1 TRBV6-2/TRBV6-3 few TGTGCCAGCAGTTTAGGACAGGAGGCTTTCTTT CASSLGQEAFF
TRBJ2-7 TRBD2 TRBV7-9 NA TGTGCCAGCAGCTCGGGACTAGCGGCCAGGTCCCTGAGCGAGCAGTACTTC CASSSGLAARSLSEQYF
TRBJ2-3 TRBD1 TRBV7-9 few TGTGCCAGCAGCCGCCTCAGGGGGCCGGTAGATACGCAGTATTTT CASSRLRGPVDTQYF
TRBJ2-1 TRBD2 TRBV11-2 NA TGTGCCAGCAGCCCTAGCGGGGGGCTATCCTACAATGAGCAGTTCTTC CASSPSGGLSYNEQFF
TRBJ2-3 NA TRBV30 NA TGTGCCTGGAGTAATTCGGATACGCAGTATTTT CAWSNSDTQYF
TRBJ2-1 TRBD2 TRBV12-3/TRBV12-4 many TGTGCCAGCAGCAGGACTAGCGGGGGTCTCAGGGATGAGCAGTTCTTC CASSRTSGGLRDEQFF
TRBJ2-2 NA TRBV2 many TGTGCCAGATATGGCGGGGAGCTGTTTTTT CARYGGELFF
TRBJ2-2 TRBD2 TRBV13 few TGTGCCAGCAGCCCAGGACTAGCGGTAAACACCGGGGAGCTGTTTTTT CASSPGLAVNTGELFF
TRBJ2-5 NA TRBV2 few TGTGCCAGCAGCCTCCTGGCGAACCAAGAGACCCAGTACTTC CASSLLANQETQYF
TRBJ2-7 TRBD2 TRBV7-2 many TGTGCCAGCAGCTTAGTAGGCGGGGGGAACTCCTACGAGCAGTACTTC CASSLVGGGNSYEQYF
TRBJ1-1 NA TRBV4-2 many TGTGCCAGCAGCCAAGAATCCGGTCGTATGAACACTGAAGCTTTCTTT CASSQESGRMNTEAFF
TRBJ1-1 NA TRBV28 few TGTGCCAGCAGTTTTTTCAATGAAGCTTTCTTT CASSFFNEAFF
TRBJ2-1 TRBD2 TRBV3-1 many TGTGCCAGCAGGCCGGGACTAGCCTTGGACGGTGAGCAGTTCTTC CASRPGLALDGEQFF
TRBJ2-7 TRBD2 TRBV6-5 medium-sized TGTGCCACCCTCGGGACTAGCGGGTACGAGCAGTACTTC CATLGTSGYEQYF
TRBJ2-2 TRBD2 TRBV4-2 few TGTGCCAGCAGCCAAGACGTCGGACTAGCGGGAGGTAACGGGGAGCTGTTTTTT CASSQDVGLAGGNGELFF
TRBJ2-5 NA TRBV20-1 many TGCAGTGCTAGACAGAGACCTTACCAAGAGACCCAGTACTTC CSARQRPYQETQYF
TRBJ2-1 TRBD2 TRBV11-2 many TGTGCCAGCAGCCCCAGCGGGGGGGAGCAGTTCTTC CASSPSGGEQFF
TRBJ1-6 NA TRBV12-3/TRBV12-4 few TGTGCCAGCAGTCCCCCCGGGACGTATAATTCACCCCTCCACTTT CASSPPGTYNSPLHF
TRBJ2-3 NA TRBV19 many TGTGCCAGTACTCGAACTAGCACAGATACGCAGTATTTT CASTRTSTDTQYF
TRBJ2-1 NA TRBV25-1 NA TGTGCCAGCAGTGAATCCCGGGGCGGCGAGCAGTTCTTC CASSESRGGEQFF
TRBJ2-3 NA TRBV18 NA TGTGCCAGCTCACTCCCCGGGGTTAAGATGCAGTATTTT CASSLPGVKMQYF
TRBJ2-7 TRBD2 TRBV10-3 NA TGTGCCATCAGTTCGACTAGCGGCTACGAGCAGTACTTC CAISSTSGYEQYF
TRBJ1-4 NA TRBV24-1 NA TGTGCCACCAGTGATTCCGGGGTTTATGAAAAACTGTTTTTT CATSDSGVYEKLFF
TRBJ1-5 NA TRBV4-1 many TGCGCCAGCAGCCAAATTCTAGGGCCCCAGCATTTT CASSQILGPQHF
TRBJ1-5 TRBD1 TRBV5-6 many TGTGCCAGCAGCTACTCCGGACAGGGGAGTCAGCCCCAGCATTTT CASSYSGQGSQPQHF
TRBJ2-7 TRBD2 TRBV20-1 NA TGCAGTGCTAATAAGCGGGAGGGCCTTTACGAGCAGTACTTC CSANKREGLYEQYF
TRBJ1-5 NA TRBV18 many TGTGCCAGCTCAACGGGAATTAATCAGCCCCAGCATTTT CASSTGINQPQHF
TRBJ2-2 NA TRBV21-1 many TGTGCCAGCAGCAATCAGGGACCTCCGGCCGGGGAGCTGTTTTTT CASSNQGPPAGELFF
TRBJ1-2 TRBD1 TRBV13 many TGTGCCAGCAGCCTCCGGGACAGTTACTTCTATGGCTACACCTTC CASSLRDSYFYGYTF
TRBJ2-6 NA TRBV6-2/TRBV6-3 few TGTGCCAGTTCGGCGTCGCTTCCCTCTGGGGCCAACGTCCTGACTTTC CASSASLPSGANVLTF
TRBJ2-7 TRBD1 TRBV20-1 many TGCAGTGCTCGACCCGGGACAGCTACTTACGAGCAGTACTTC CSARPGTATYEQYF
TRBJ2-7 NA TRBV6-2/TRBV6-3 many TGTGCCAGCAGAGGAGGGGGAGCCTCCTACGAGCAGTACTTC CASRGGGASYEQYF
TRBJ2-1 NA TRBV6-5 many TGTGCCAGCAGTTACTCTCGGGGGATCCATGAGCAGTTCTTC CASSYSRGIHEQFF
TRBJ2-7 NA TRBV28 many TGTGCCAGCAGTAAGACGTCAGGGGGGGCGGCCAACGAGCAGTACTTC CASSKTSGGAANEQYF
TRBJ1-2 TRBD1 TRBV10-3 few TGTGCCATCAAAGAGGGGGCGGAATTCTATGGCTACACCTTC CAIKEGAEFYGYTF